This T cell receptor (beta chain) was sequenced for a study of tumor and adjacent non-tumor tissue in lung cancer. Three rounds of nested PCR, following a modified ARM-PCR protocol, produced the TCRbeta library. A single record per CDR3 protein comes from TCRdb applying MiXCR to the multiplex PCR reads. The sample lists approximately 66,000 distinct CDR3 sequences, roughly 60% occurring once. CDR1 is MNHEY and CDR2 is SVGAGI in the germline V gene. This CDR3 region has 13 residues. This sample's RNA came from whole unsorted tissue. More than 3 cm separated this lung sample from the edge of the tumor. Comments on this clonotype: Sequence at one end of the junction differs from germline and may be a read error.

The TCR sequence derives from a man between 70 and 80 years old with non-small cell lung cancer. The chain joins TRBV6-5 to TRBJ2-5; D may be TRBD1 (6 bases). Material: distant non-tumor lung tissue. CDR3 in DNA: TGTGCCAGCCGCAGGGGCGTAAAGGAGACCCACTACTTC. It specifies CASRRGVKETHYF.